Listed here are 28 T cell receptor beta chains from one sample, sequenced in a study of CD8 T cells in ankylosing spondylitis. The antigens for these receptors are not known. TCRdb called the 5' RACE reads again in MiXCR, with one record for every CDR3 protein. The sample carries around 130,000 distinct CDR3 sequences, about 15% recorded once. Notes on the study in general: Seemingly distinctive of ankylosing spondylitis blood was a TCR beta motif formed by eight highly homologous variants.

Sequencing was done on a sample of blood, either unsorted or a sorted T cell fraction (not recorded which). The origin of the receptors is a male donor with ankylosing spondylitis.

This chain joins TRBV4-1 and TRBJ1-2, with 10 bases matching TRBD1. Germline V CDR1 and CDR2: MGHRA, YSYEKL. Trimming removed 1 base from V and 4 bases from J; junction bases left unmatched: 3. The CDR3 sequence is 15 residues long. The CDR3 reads CASSQGDRGPYGYTF. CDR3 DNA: TGCGCCAGCAGCCAAGGGGACAGGGGCCCCTATGGCTACACCTTC.

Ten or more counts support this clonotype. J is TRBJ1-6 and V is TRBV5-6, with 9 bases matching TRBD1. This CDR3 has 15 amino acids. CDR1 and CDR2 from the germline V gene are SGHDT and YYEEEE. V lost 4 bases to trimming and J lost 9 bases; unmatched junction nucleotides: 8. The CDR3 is CASSPDRGIFSPLHF. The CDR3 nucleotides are TGTGCCAGCAGCCCTGACAGGGGGATATTTTCACCCCTCCACTTT.

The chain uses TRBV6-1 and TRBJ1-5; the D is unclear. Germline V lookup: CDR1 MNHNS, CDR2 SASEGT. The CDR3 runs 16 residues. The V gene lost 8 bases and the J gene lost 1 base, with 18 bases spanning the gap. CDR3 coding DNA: TGTGCCAGCGGAACCAAGGTTGCGGGGAGCAATCAGCCCCAGCATTTT. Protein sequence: CASGTKVAGSNQPQHF.

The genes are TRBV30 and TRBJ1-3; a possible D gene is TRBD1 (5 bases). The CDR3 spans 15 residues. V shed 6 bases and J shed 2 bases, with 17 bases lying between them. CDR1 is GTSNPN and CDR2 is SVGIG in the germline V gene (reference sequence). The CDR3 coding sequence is TGTGCCTGCCCTTGGTCAGGGACTGCTGGAAACACCATATATTTT. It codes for CACPWSGTAGNTIYF.

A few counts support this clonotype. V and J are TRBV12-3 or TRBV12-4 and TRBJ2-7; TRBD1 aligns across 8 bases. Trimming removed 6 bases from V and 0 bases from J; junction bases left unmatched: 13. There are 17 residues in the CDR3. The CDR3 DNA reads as TGTGCCAGCAGCCTGCTATACAGGGGGTTGAGCTCCTACGAGCAGTACTTC. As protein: CASSLLYRGLSSYEQYF.

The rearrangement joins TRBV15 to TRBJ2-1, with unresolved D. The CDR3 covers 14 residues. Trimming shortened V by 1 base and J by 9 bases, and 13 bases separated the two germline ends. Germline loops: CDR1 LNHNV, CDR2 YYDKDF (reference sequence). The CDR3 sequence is CATSRVVVLGEQFF. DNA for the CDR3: TGTGCCACCAGCAGAGTGGTTGTCCTGGGTGAGCAGTTCTTC.

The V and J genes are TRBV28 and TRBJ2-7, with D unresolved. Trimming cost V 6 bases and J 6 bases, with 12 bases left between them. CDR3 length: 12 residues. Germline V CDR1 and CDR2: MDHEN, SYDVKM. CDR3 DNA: TGTGCCAGCAGACGGAACCCCGGCGAGCAGTACTTC. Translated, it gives CASRRNPGEQYF.

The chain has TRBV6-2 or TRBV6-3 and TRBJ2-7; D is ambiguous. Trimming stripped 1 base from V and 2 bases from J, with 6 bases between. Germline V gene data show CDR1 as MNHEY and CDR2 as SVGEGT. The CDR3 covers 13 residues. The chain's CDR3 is CASSYFRPYEQYF. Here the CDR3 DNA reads TGTGCCAGCAGTTACTTTCGTCCCTACGAGCAGTACTTC.

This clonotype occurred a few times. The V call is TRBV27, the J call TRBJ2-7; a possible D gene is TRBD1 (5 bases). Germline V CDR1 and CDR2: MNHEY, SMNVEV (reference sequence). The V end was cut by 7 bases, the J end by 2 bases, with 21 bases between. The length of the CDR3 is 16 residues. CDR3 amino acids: CASIHLIGAGPYEQYF. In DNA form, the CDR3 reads TGTGCCAGCATCCATCTCATTGGGGCAGGGCCCTACGAGCAGTACTTC.

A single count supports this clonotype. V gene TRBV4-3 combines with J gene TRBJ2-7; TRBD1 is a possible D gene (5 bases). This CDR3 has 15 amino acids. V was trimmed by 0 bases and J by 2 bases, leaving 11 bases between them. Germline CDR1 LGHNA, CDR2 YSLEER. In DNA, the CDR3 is TGCGCCAGCAGCCAAGATCGACAGACCACCTACGAGCAGTACTTC. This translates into CASSQDRQTTYEQYF.

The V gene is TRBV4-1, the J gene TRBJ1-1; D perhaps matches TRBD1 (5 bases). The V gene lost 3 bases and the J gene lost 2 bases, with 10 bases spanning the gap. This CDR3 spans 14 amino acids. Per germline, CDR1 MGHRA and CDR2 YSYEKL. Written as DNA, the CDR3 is TGCGCCAGCAGCCAGGGCCAGGGTAACACTGAAGCTTTCTTT. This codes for CASSQGQGNTEAFF.

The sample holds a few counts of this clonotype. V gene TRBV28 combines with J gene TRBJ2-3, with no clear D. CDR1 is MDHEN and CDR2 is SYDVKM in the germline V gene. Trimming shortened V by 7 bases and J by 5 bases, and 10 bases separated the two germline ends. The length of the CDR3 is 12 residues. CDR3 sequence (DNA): TGTGCCAGCAACGTAGGTGGAGATACGCAGTATTTT. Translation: CASNVGGDTQYF.

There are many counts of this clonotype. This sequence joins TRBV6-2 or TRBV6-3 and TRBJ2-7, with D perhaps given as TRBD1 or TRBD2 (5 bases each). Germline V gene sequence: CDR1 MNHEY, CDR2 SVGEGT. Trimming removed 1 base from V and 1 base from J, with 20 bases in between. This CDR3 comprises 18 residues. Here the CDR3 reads CASSYFLASGTISYEQYF. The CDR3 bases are TGTGCCAGCAGTTACTTCTTAGCTTCGGGGACGATTTCCTACGAGCAGTACTTC.

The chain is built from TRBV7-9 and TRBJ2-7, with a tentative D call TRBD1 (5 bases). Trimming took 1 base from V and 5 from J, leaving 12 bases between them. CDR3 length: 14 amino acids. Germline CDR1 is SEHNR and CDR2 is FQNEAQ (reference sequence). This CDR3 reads CASSLGGRYDEQYF. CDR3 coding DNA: TGTGCCAGCAGCTTAGGGGGCCGGTACGACGAGCAGTACTTC.

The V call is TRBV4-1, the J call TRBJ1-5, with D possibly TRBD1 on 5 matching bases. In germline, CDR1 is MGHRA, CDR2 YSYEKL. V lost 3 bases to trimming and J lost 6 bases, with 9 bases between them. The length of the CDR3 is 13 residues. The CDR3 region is CASSQGRGQPQHF. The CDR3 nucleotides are TGCGCCAGCAGCCAGGGGCGGGGTCAGCCCCAGCATTTT.

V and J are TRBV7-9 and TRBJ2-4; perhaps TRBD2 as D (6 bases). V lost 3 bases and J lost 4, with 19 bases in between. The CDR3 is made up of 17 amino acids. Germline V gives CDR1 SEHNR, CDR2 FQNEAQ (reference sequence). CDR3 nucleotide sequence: TGTGCCAGCAGCTTGGGACCCCTGCCCGCGGGGAAAAACATTCAGTACTTC. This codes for CASSLGPLPAGKNIQYF.

The CDR3 reads CASSNLGGLAGALTGELFF. CDR3 nucleotides: TGTGCCAGCAGTAACCTGGGGGGACTAGCGGGAGCGCTCACCGGGGAGCTGTTTTTT. V and J are TRBV6-2 or TRBV6-3 and TRBJ2-2; 14 bases agree with TRBD2. This CDR3 region has 19 residues. Looked up from germline, CDR1 is MNHEY and CDR2 is SVGEGT. J gave up 4 bases and V 5 bases, and 12 bases lay outside the gene matches.

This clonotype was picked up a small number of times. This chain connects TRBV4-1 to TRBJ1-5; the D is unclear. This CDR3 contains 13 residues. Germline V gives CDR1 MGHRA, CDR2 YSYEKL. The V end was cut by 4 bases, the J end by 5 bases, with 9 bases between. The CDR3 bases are TGCGCCAGCAGCCCCAGTCCCTATCAGCCCCAGCATTTT. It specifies CASSPSPYQPQHF.

Written as DNA, the CDR3 is TGCGCCAGCAGCGAAGGGACTAGCGGTTACAATGAGCAGTTCTTC. Protein sequence: CASSEGTSGYNEQFF. The chain is built from TRBV4-3 and TRBJ2-1; 11 positions agree with TRBD2. The length of the CDR3 is 15 residues. Germline CDR1 and CDR2: LGHNA and YSLEER. V was pared by 5 bases and J by 4 bases, with 4 bases of the junction left unmatched.

The CDR3 sequence is CASGDLGYGYTF. CDR3 in DNA: TGTGCCAGCGGAGACCTGGGCTATGGCTACACCTTC. The chain couples TRBV28 to TRBJ1-2; D is uncertain. Looked up from germline, CDR1 is MDHEN and CDR2 is SYDVKM. The CDR3 extends over 12 amino acids. The germline V and J ends were trimmed by 8 bases and 4 bases, with 11 bases remaining between them.

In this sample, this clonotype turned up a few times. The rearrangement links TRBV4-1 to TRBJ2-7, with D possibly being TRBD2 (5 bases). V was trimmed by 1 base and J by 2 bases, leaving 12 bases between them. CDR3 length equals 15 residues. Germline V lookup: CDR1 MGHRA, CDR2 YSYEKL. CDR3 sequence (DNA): TGCGCCAGCAGCCAAGTTTGGGAGTCTACCTACGAGCAGTACTTC. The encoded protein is CASSQVWESTYEQYF.

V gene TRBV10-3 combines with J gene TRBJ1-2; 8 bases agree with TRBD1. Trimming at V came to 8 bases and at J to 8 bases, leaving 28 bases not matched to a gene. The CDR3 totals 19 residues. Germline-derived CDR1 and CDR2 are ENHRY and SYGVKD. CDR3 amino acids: CAIFGQGATRDPGTGGYTF. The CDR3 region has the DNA TGTGCCATCTTTGGGCAGGGGGCTACGAGGGACCCAGGAACCGGGGGCTACACCTTC.

Here the CDR3 reads CASSFLVDTQYF. The CDR3, as DNA: TGTGCCAGCAGCTTCTTGGTAGATACGCAGTATTTT. The chain carries TRBV11-3 and TRBJ2-3; D not resolved. V dropped 3 bases and J dropped 5 bases, with 6 bases sitting between them. CDR3 size: 12 residues. Germline-derived CDR1 and CDR2 are SGHNT and YENEEA.

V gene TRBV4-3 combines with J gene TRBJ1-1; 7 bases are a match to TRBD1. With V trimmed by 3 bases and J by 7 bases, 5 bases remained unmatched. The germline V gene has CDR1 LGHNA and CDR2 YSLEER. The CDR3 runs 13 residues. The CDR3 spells CASSQSGTDEAFF. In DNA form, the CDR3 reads TGCGCCAGCAGCCAGTCCGGGACAGATGAAGCTTTCTTT.

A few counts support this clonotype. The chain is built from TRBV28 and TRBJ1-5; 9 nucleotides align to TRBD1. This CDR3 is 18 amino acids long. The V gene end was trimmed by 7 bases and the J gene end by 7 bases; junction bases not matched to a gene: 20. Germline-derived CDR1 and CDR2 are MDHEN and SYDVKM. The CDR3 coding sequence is TGTGCCAGCATTGCCGGGACAGGGTATTGGTCGGTTACGCAGCCCCAGCATTTT. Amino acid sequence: CASIAGTGYWSVTQPQHF.

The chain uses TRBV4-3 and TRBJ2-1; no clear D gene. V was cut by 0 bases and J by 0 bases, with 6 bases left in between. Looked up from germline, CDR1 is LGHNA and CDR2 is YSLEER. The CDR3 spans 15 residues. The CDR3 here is CASSQDGGSYNEQFF. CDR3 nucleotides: TGCGCCAGCAGCCAAGATGGCGGCTCCTACAATGAGCAGTTCTTC.

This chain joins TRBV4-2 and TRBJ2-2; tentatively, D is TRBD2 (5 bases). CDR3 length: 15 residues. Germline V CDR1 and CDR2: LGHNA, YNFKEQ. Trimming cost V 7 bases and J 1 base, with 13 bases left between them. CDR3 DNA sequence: TGTGCCAGCAAAGCGATCCGGGAGAACACCGGGGAGCTGTTTTTT. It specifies CASKAIRENTGELFF.

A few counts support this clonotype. CDR3 amino acids: CASSSGFRDEQFF. Here the CDR3 DNA reads TGTGCCAGCAGCAGCGGGTTCAGGGATGAGCAGTTCTTC. This chain links TRBV7-3 with TRBJ2-1, with D possibly TRBD2 on 6 matching bases. The germline V gene encodes CDR1 SGHTA and CDR2 FQGTGA. The CDR3 is 13 residues long. Trimming took 5 bases from V and 8 from J, leaving 13 bases between them.